This is a list of T cell receptor beta chains from one sample in a study of blood T cell repertoires in COVID-19. Sequenced by immunoSEQ multiplex PCR; TCRdb stores in-frame clones only, minus some. The sample includes some 78,000 clones, approximately 86% of them seen just once. Material: peripheral blood. These receptors were obtained from a man aged 45-60 years with active or convalescent COVID-19. CDR3s include the opening cysteine and the closing phenylalanine or tryptophan. The D gene is left open where the match is weak. Only some rows state a clone size, as once, few, many or a class for expanded clones.

j_call: TRBJ2-1
clone_size: NA
d_call: TRBD1
v_call: TRBV11-2
cdr3_aa: CASSFASGQGGGEQFF
cdr3_nt: TGTGCCAGCAGCTTTGCTTCGGGACAGGGAGGTGGTGAGCAGTTCTTC

j_call: TRBJ2-1
clone_size: once
d_call: NA
v_call: TRBV25-1
cdr3_aa: CASSDPRSYNEQFF
cdr3_nt: TGTGCCAGCAGTGACCCCAGGTCCTACAATGAGCAGTTCTTC

j_call: TRBJ2-3
clone_size: NA
d_call: TRBD2
v_call: TRBV4-3
cdr3_aa: CASSQVFASGGDTQYF
cdr3_nt: TGCGCCAGCAGCCAAGTTTTTGCTAGCGGGGGAGATACGCAGTATTTT

j_call: TRBJ1-6
clone_size: NA
d_call: NA
v_call: TRBV28
cdr3_aa: CASSLAPSSYNSPLHF
cdr3_nt: TGTGCCAGCAGTTTAGCTCCTAGCTCCTATAATTCACCCCTCCACTTT

j_call: TRBJ1-6
clone_size: NA
d_call: NA
v_call: TRBV28
cdr3_aa: CASSLRTAINSPLHF
cdr3_nt: TGTGCCAGCAGTTTACGGACAGCAATTAATTCACCCCTCCACTTT

j_call: TRBJ1-2
clone_size: NA
d_call: NA
v_call: TRBV4-1
cdr3_aa: CASSQVGRERGYGYTF
cdr3_nt: TGCGCCAGCAGCCAAGTGGGGCGGGAACGCGGCTATGGCTACACCTTC

j_call: TRBJ2-5
clone_size: NA
d_call: NA
v_call: TRBV15
cdr3_aa: CATSRDSFQETQYF
cdr3_nt: TGTGCCACCAGCCGGGACTCGTTCCAAGAGACCCAGTACTTC

j_call: TRBJ1-3
clone_size: NA
d_call: NA
v_call: TRBV28
cdr3_aa: CASSRQSAGNTIYF
cdr3_nt: TGTGCCAGCAGCCGCCAGAGCGCTGGAAACACCATATATTTT

j_call: TRBJ2-6
clone_size: NA
d_call: NA
v_call: TRBV19
cdr3_aa: CASSTQGLAGGANVLTF
cdr3_nt: TGTGCCAGTAGTACACAGGGCCTGGCCGGTGGGGCCAACGTCCTGACTTTC

j_call: TRBJ2-2
clone_size: NA
d_call: TRBD2
v_call: TRBV19
cdr3_aa: CASSIGLAGVTGELFF
cdr3_nt: TGTGCCAGTAGTATAGGTCTAGCGGGGGTCACCGGGGAGCTGTTTTTT

j_call: TRBJ1-1
clone_size: NA
d_call: NA
v_call: TRBV19
cdr3_aa: CASSDGLGAVSSEAFF
cdr3_nt: TGTGCCAGTAGTGACGGACTGGGGGCGGTATCCTCTGAAGCTTTCTTT

j_call: TRBJ1-1
clone_size: NA
d_call: NA
v_call: TRBV10-2
cdr3_aa: CASSEVQGNTEAFF
cdr3_nt: TGCGCCAGCAGTGAGGTGCAGGGGAACACTGAAGCTTTCTTT

j_call: TRBJ1-6
clone_size: NA
d_call: TRBD1
v_call: TRBV28
cdr3_aa: CASRQGANNSPLHF
cdr3_nt: TGTGCCAGCAGGCAGGGGGCTAATAATTCACCCCTCCACTTT

j_call: TRBJ1-6
clone_size: NA
d_call: NA
v_call: TRBV7-2
cdr3_aa: CASSPEALGISPLHF
cdr3_nt: TGTGCCAGCAGCCCTGAGGCCCTCGGAATTTCACCCCTCCACTTT

j_call: TRBJ2-1
clone_size: NA
d_call: TRBD2
v_call: TRBV5-1
cdr3_aa: CASSLDRTSGSQSSYNEQFF
cdr3_nt: TGCGCCAGCAGCTTGGATAGGACTAGCGGGTCCCAGAGCTCCTACAATGAGCAGTTCTTC

j_call: TRBJ2-1
clone_size: NA
d_call: TRBD2
v_call: TRBV3-1/TRBV3-2
cdr3_aa: CASSQDQGLGTEQFF
cdr3_nt: TGTGCCAGCAGCCAAGATCAGGGACTAGGGACTGAGCAGTTCTTC

j_call: TRBJ1-2
clone_size: NA
d_call: NA
v_call: TRBV2
cdr3_aa: CAGQTGTTYGYTF
cdr3_nt: TGTGCCGGTCAGACCGGGACAACTTATGGCTACACCTTC

j_call: TRBJ2-7
clone_size: NA
d_call: TRBD2
v_call: TRBV27
cdr3_aa: CASSLSGGASYEQYF
cdr3_nt: TGTGCCAGCAGCCTTAGCGGGGGGGCCTCCTACGAGCAGTACTTC

j_call: TRBJ1-4
clone_size: NA
d_call: TRBD1
v_call: TRBV28
cdr3_aa: CASRRGDRAEKLFF
cdr3_nt: TGTGCCAGCAGACGAGGGGACAGGGCTGAAAAACTGTTTTTT

j_call: TRBJ1-3
clone_size: NA
d_call: NA
v_call: TRBV6-1
cdr3_aa: CASSEGLGNGYTIYF
cdr3_nt: TGTGCCAGCAGTGAAGGTCTGGGCAATGGGTACACCATATATTTT

j_call: TRBJ2-6
clone_size: NA
d_call: NA
v_call: TRBV30
cdr3_aa: CAWTTGSGANVLTF
cdr3_nt: TGTGCCTGGACCACAGGCTCTGGGGCCAACGTCCTGACTTTC

j_call: TRBJ2-7
clone_size: NA
d_call: NA
v_call: TRBV6-2/TRBV6-3
cdr3_aa: CASSRDMDPSSYEQYF
cdr3_nt: TGTGCCAGCAGCCGGGACATGGACCCTAGCTCCTACGAGCAGTACTTC

j_call: TRBJ1-2
clone_size: NA
d_call: TRBD1
v_call: TRBV5-1
cdr3_aa: CASSLDTLGQGYGYTF
cdr3_nt: TGCGCCAGCAGCCTTGACACCCTGGGACAGGGCTATGGCTACACCTTC

j_call: TRBJ1-6
clone_size: NA
d_call: NA
v_call: TRBV7-9
cdr3_aa: CASSSTVNNSPLHF
cdr3_nt: TGTGCCAGCAGCTCGACAGTGAATAATTCACCCCTCCACTTT

j_call: TRBJ2-4
clone_size: NA
d_call: TRBD2
v_call: TRBV28
cdr3_aa: CASSLVGLAGNKNIQYF
cdr3_nt: TGTGCCAGCAGCTTGGTTGGACTAGCGGGAAATAAAAACATTCAGTACTTC

j_call: TRBJ2-4
clone_size: once
d_call: NA
v_call: TRBV4-3
cdr3_aa: CASSQEGRRTQYF
cdr3_nt: TGCGCCAGCAGCCAAGAGGGAAGGAGGACTCAGTACTTC

j_call: TRBJ2-1
clone_size: NA
d_call: TRBD2
v_call: TRBV3-1/TRBV3-2
cdr3_aa: CASSGSGGASYNEQFF
cdr3_nt: TGTGCCAGCAGCGGTAGCGGGGGGGCCTCCTACAATGAGCAGTTCTTC

j_call: TRBJ2-5
clone_size: NA
d_call: TRBD2
v_call: TRBV4-3
cdr3_aa: CASSPSGGGAGETQYF
cdr3_nt: TGCGCCAGCAGCCCGTCGGGCGGGGGGGCCGGAGAGACCCAGTACTTC

j_call: TRBJ1-5
clone_size: NA
d_call: TRBD1
v_call: TRBV6-2/TRBV6-3
cdr3_aa: CASSLRDRANQPQHF
cdr3_nt: TGTGCCAGCAGCCTCCGGGACAGGGCAAATCAGCCCCAGCATTTT

j_call: TRBJ1-2
clone_size: NA
d_call: TRBD1
v_call: TRBV28
cdr3_aa: CASTRQGINYGYTF
cdr3_nt: TGTGCCAGCACACGACAGGGAATAAACTATGGCTACACCTTC